Included here is one T cell receptor (beta chain) sequence, with context. This specimen comes from a study of blood T cell repertoires in COVID-19. The wider study: Collection of acute and convalescent COVID-19 samples took place in the United States, Italy and Spain. Sources were T cells, B-cell-depleted T cells, or PBMCs; the material itself was cDNA or gDNA.

Original processing methods: Reference gene primers were amplified, and this amplification served to estimate nucleated cell counts. The protocol was immunoSEQ multiplex PCR, while the TCRdb copy is restricted to in-frame clones and leaves out a portion. The DNA gave D and trimming, while V, J and clone size come from that table. The repertoire holds hundreds of thousands of clones, 70% to 90% seen once, with approximately 1.4% in the top ten. The CDR3 is made up of 16 amino acids. The V gene's germline CDR1 is LGHDT and CDR2 YNNKEL (reference sequence). Trimming removed 0 bases from V and 0 bases from J, with 11 bases in between.

The chain couples TRBV3-1 (or the pseudogene TRBV3-2) to TRBJ1-1; D gene ambiguous. The sample taken for sequencing was peripheral blood. This clonotype originated in a woman under 40 with active or convalescent COVID-19. Written as DNA, the CDR3 is TGTGCCAGCAGCCAAGAAACGGGTGTTATGAACACTGAAGCTTTCTTT. As protein: CASSQETGVMNTEAFF.